What follows are 11 T cell receptor beta chains derived from one specimen sequenced in a study of CD8 T cells in Susac syndrome. Reverse transcription of roughly 0.45 to 1 ug RNA used random hexamers. TCRdb re-called the immunoSEQ multiplex PCR reads through MiXCR, storing one row per CDR3 protein. The sample includes 200,000 to 250,000 distinct CDR3 sequences, 80% to 95% seen only once; the top ten take roughly 0.15%. Material: CD8+ T cells from PBMCs. These receptors all come from a human donor with multiple sclerosis.

The rearrangement joins TRBV7-6 to TRBJ2-7; D tentatively reads TRBD1 or TRBD2 (5 bases each). CDR1 and CDR2 (germline): SGHVS, FNYEAQ. Deletions cut 5 bases from V and 0 bases from J, with 14 bases between. The CDR3 covers 15 residues. The CDR3 DNA reads as TGTGCCAGCAGCCCAGGGAGTACCAGCTCCTACGAGCAGTACTTC. It yields the protein CASSPGSTSSYEQYF.

The V call is TRBV7-9, the J call TRBJ2-5; no clear D. Deletions cut 6 bases from V and 3 bases from J, with 14 bases between. From germline, CDR1 is SEHNR and CDR2 FQNEAQ (reference sequence). This CDR3 is built from 14 residues. CDR3 sequence: CASSLPWAEETQYF. Written as DNA, the CDR3 is TGTGCCAGCAGTCTACCGTGGGCAGAAGAGACCCAGTACTTC.

The chain is built from TRBV6-5 and TRBJ1-1; D unresolved. V was pared by 8 bases and J by 0 bases, with 4 bases between. The germline V gene encodes CDR1 MNHEY and CDR2 SVGAGI. The CDR3 is 11 amino acids. CDR3 DNA sequence: TGTGCCAGCTTTATGAACACTGAAGCTTTCTTT. The encoded protein is CASFMNTEAFF.

The V call is TRBV5-6, the J call TRBJ2-3; 9 nucleotides agree with TRBD2. CDR1 is SGHDT and CDR2 is YYEEEE in the germline V gene. This CDR3 has 16 amino acids. Trimming cost V 1 base and J 2 bases; bases outside gene matches: 5. Here the CDR3 reads CASSLMTSGFTDTQYF. The CDR3 coding sequence is TGTGCCAGCAGCTTGATGACTAGCGGATTCACAGATACGCAGTATTTT.

CDR3 sequence: CAWSLGWGGRSDTQYF. The CDR3 nucleotides are TGTGCCTGGAGCCTAGGGTGGGGGGGTAGATCAGATACGCAGTATTTT. The rearrangement joins TRBV30 to TRBJ2-3, with TRBD2 identical over 7 bases. V lost 3 bases, J lost 4 bases, and 13 bases stayed unmatched. The CDR3 is 16 amino acids. CDR1 and CDR2 from the germline V gene are GTSNPN and SVGIG (reference sequence).

The rearrangement uses TRBV21-1 and TRBJ2-7; the table's D call, TRBD1, was not checked against the DNA. TRBV21-1 corresponds to a pseudogene. This CDR3 has 13 residues. The CDR3 spells CASSPRIQGAQYF. The CDR3 nucleotides are TGTGCCAGCAGCCCACGGATACAGGGTGCGCAGTACTTC.

The chain's CDR3 is CASSGRGGPYEQYF. The CDR3 bases are TGTGCCAGCAGCGGGCGGGGGGGCCCCTACGAGCAGTACTTC. V usage is TRBV5-6 and J usage is TRBJ2-7; 9 bases are shared with TRBD2. The CDR3 extends over 14 amino acids. The germline CDR1 and CDR2 sequences are SGHDT and YYEEEE. Losses at the gene ends were 4 bases for V and 2 bases for J; bases not matched to a gene: 4.

The chain recombines TRBV13 with TRBJ2-3; 12 bases are a match to TRBD2. CDR1 PRHDT and CDR2 FYEKMQ come from the germline V gene (reference sequence). There are 16 residues in the CDR3. Trimming cost V 5 bases and J 0 bases; bases outside gene matches: 3. CDR3 bases: TGTGCCAGCAGCCACGGACTAGCGGGGAGCACAGATACGCAGTATTTT. Amino acids: CASSHGLAGSTDTQYF. Full variable domain (rest looked up from reference TRBV13 and TRBJ2-3): AAGVIQSPRHLIKEKRETATLKCYPIPRHDTVYWYQQGPGQDPQFLISFYEKMQSDKGSIPDRFSAQQFSDYHSELNMSSLELGDSALYFCASSHGLAGSTDTQYFGPGTRLTVL.

This clonotype was counted once. The CDR3 sequence is CASSISTGRSTDTQYF. DNA for the CDR3: TGTGCCAGTAGTATCTCGACAGGCAGGAGCACAGATACGCAGTATTTT. V gene TRBV19 combines with J gene TRBJ2-3; perhaps TRBD1 as D (6 bases). Trimming removed 3 bases from V and 0 bases from J, with 13 bases in between. Germline lookup yields CDR1 LNHDA and CDR2 SQIVND (reference sequence). CDR3 size: 16 residues.

The CDR3 is CASSLSFNTEAFF. The CDR3 DNA follows: TGTGCCAGCAGCTTAAGTTTTAACACTGAAGCTTTCTTT. The chain uses TRBV5-4 and TRBJ1-1, with D hard to call. The V gene lost 2 bases and the J gene lost 2 bases, with 7 bases spanning the gap. CDR1 is SGHNT, CDR2 YYREEE, per germline (reference sequence). There are 13 residues in the CDR3.

This chain links TRBV5-6 with TRBJ1-1; 9 nucleotides match TRBD1. This CDR3 contains 16 residues. The J segment lost 2 bases and the V segment lost 4 bases, leaving 9 bases of the junction unmatched. The germline V gene has CDR1 SGHDT and CDR2 YYEEEE. The CDR3 loop reads CASSIGQGRPNTEAFF. The CDR3 bases are TGTGCCAGCAGCATAGGACAGGGGCGCCCCAACACTGAAGCTTTCTTT.